The rows below give T cell receptor beta chains drawn from one sample of a study of cytomegalovirus exposure and HLA in healthy donors. Sequenced by immunoSEQ multiplex PCR; TCRdb stores in-frame clones only, minus some. The sample shows under 200,000 clones, 80% of them seen only once. Sequencing was done on a sample of PBMCs. These receptors were obtained from a man aged 25-45 years in good health and CMV-seronegative. CDR3s include the opening cysteine and the closing phenylalanine or tryptophan. Each record gives: J gene, clone size, D gene, V gene, CDR3 DNA, CDR3 protein. The D gene is left open where the match is weak. Clone size, where shown, is once, few, many, or a class for clones that have expanded.

TRBJ1-2 | . | . | TRBV11-2 | TGTGCCAGCAGCTTAACGGGGACTGAAAACTATGGCTACACCTTC | CASSLTGTENYGYTF
TRBJ2-1 | . | TRBD2 | TRBV19 | TGTGCCAGTAGTATAAGGGCCGGGACTAGTTCCTACAATGAGCAGTTCTTC | CASSIRAGTSSYNEQFF
TRBJ1-2 | . | TRBD1 | TRBV28 | TGTGCCAGCACCTTAGGGGGACAGCTCTATGGCTACACCTTC | CASTLGGQLYGYTF
TRBJ2-7 | . | TRBD1 | TRBV7-3 | TGTGCCAGCAGCTCTAGACAGGGGGTCGAGCAGTACTTC | CASSSRQGVEQYF
TRBJ1-5 | . | . | TRBV10-2 | TGCGCCAGCCGCCAGGGGAAACAGCCCCAGCATTTT | CASRQGKQPQHF
TRBJ2-3 | once | . | TRBV6-5 | TGTGCCAGCAGCCGCAGACAGCGCCAGGTAGAGTATTTT | CASSRRQRQVEYF
TRBJ1-1 | . | TRBD1 | TRBV7-3 | TGTGCCAGCAGCTTAAGGGGGACAGGGCACACTGAAGCTTTCTTT | CASSLRGTGHTEAFF
TRBJ1-2 | . | TRBD1 | TRBV6-5 | TGTGCCAGCAGTTTTCGGACAGGGGTATATGGCTACACCTTC | CASSFRTGVYGYTF
TRBJ2-4 | . | TRBD2 | TRBV18 | TGTGCCAGCTCACCCTCGGGAGTAGCGGGGGGGACCAAAAACATTCAGTACTTC | CASSPSGVAGGTKNIQYF
TRBJ1-1 | . | TRBD1 | TRBV5-1 | TGCGCCAGCAGCTTCAGGACAGGGGCGAACACTGAAGCTTTCTTT | CASSFRTGANTEAFF